This entry lists 11 T cell receptor beta chains sequenced from one sample in a study of blood T cell repertoires in COVID-19. Generated by immunoSEQ multiplex PCR, the TCRdb table keeps only in-frame clones and is missing some. The table lists over 350,000 clones, about 83% of them singletons, with approximately 9.3% in the top ten. Input material: PBMCs or T cells enriched from blood (not recorded which). These receptors came from a woman between 45 and 60 years old who had recovered from COVID-19.

The chain couples TRBV7-6 to TRBJ2-7, with D perhaps matching TRBD1 (6 bases). The CDR3 length is 12 residues. Germline V gives CDR1 SGHVS, CDR2 FNYEAQ. V shed 5 bases and J shed 9 bases, with 14 bases lying between them. In nucleotides, the CDR3 is TGTGCCAGCAGCGCAGGGAAAGGGGGGCAGTACTTC. Protein product: CASSAGKGGQYF.

The V and J genes are TRBV3-1 (or the pseudogene TRBV3-2) and TRBJ1-2, with TRBD1 as a possible D gene (6 bases). CDR3 length: 15 residues. CDR1 and CDR2 from the germline V gene are LGHDT and YNNKEL (reference sequence). The V end was cut by 6 bases, the J end by 2 bases, with 16 bases between. As DNA, the CDR3 is TGTGCCAGCAGTTCTAACAGGGCCCCCAACTATGGCTACACCTTC. Protein product: CASSSNRAPNYGYTF.

The chain recombines TRBV19 with TRBJ1-1; tentative D call: TRBD1 (6 bases). V was pared by 4 bases and J by 4 bases, with 10 bases between. This CDR3 spans 13 amino acids. Germline V lookup: CDR1 LNHDA, CDR2 SQIVND (reference sequence). The CDR3 DNA reads TGTGCCAGTAGTAGTAGGACAGTCACTGAAGCTTTCTTT. Its translation is CASSSRTVTEAFF.

As DNA, the CDR3 is TGTGCCAGCAGCACGGGGGGGAGTTGGACAGATACGCAGTATTTT. It is translated as CASSTGGSWTDTQYF. J is TRBJ2-3 and V is TRBV2; 8 nucleotides match TRBD2. The ends lost 6 bases at V and 3 bases at J; junction bases unmatched: 8. In germline, CDR1 is SNHLY, CDR2 FYNNEI. The CDR3 sequence is 15 residues long.

This sequence joins TRBV9 and TRBJ1-1, with unresolved D. V was pared by 4 bases and J by 8 bases, with 12 bases between. CDR1 is SGDLS, CDR2 YYNGEE, per germline. The CDR3 runs 12 residues. CDR3 nucleotide sequence: TGTGCCAGCAGCTCTCCGGGATCGGAAGCTTTCTTT. As protein: CASSSPGSEAFF. Variable domain in full (rest from reference TRBV9 and TRBJ1-1): DSGVTQTPKHLITATGQRVTLRCSPRSGDLSVYWYQQSLDQGLQFLIQYYNGEERAKGNILERFSAQQFPDLHSELNLSSLELGDSALYFCASSSPGSEAFFGQGTRLTVV.

This chain connects TRBV14 to TRBJ2-7, with a weak D call TRBD1 (6 bases). The CDR3 length is 14 residues. Germline assignment: CDR1 SGHDN and CDR2 FVKESK. Trimming left V 4 bases short and J 5 bases short, with 15 bases between. Here the CDR3 reads CASSPRQVYNEQYF. The CDR3 nucleotides read TGTGCCAGCAGCCCCCGACAGGTCTACAACGAGCAGTACTTC.

This CDR3 reads CASSGGDPYNEQFF. Written as DNA, the CDR3 is TGTGCCAGCAGTGGGGGCGACCCATACAATGAGCAGTTCTTC. V and J are TRBV27 and TRBJ2-1; TRBD1 is a possible D gene (6 bases). Germline CDR1 and CDR2: MNHEY and SMNVEV (reference sequence). V lost 5 bases and J lost 4, with 12 bases in between. This CDR3 has 14 residues.

In DNA form, the CDR3 reads TGTGCCACCAGTGATTCCGGGACATCCCCTCGCATATATTTT. Amino acids: CATSDSGTSPRIYF. The chain employs TRBV24-1 and TRBJ1-3; the D gene is possibly TRBD1 (6 bases). Trimming pared 2 bases from V and 12 bases from J, leaving 16 bases between. The CDR3 runs to 14 residues. Germline V gives CDR1 KGHDR, CDR2 SFDVKD.

This clone was picked up a small number of times. The chain joins TRBV2 to TRBJ2-1, with 8 positions matching TRBD2. Germline CDR1 and CDR2: SNHLY and FYNNEI. V dropped 7 bases and J dropped 2; count of bases not matched to a gene: 7. This CDR3 has 15 amino acids. CDR3 amino acids: CASTREAGAYNEQFF. Here the CDR3 DNA reads TGTGCCAGCACGCGGGAGGCGGGGGCCTACAATGAGCAGTTCTTC. Full variable domain (rest looked up from reference TRBV2 and TRBJ2-1): EPEVTQTPSHQVTQMGQEVILRCVPISNHLYFYWYRQILGQKVEFLVSFYNNEISEKSEIFDDQFSVERPDGSNFTLKIRSTKLEDSAMYFCASTREAGAYNEQFFGPGTRLTVL.

The chain links TRBV4-2 to TRBJ1-1; D is unresolved. Trimming shortened V by 0 bases and J by 1 base, and 9 bases separated the two germline ends. The CDR3 consists of 15 residues. CDR1 is LGHNA, CDR2 YNFKEQ, per germline. The CDR3 DNA is TGTGCCAGCAGCCAAGATCTTGCAGAGAACACTGAAGCTTTCTTT. This sequence encodes CASSQDLAENTEAFF.

As DNA, the CDR3 is TGTGCCAGCAGCCACGGTAGGGCGGGGGGATTTTGGGAGACCCAGTACTTC. Protein: CASSHGRAGGFWETQYF. The chain joins TRBV7-3 to TRBJ2-5; 8 bases are shared with TRBD2. V dropped 5 bases and J dropped 5; count of bases not matched to a gene: 16. The germline CDR1 and CDR2 sequences are SGHTA and FQGTGA. The CDR3 length is 17 residues.